This is a list of T cell receptor beta chains from one sample in a study of T cell responses to AZD1222 COVID-19 vaccine. The data were produced by immunoSEQ multiplex PCR, yet TCRdb's version contains in-frame clones alone and is incomplete. The sample lists roughly 120,000 clones, 88% occurring once. Sequencing was performed on peripheral blood, taken on day 0 of MenACWY control vaccination. The receptors come from an adult in good health. CDR3s include the opening cysteine and the closing phenylalanine or tryptophan. D genes are given only for firm matches. Expanded clones are given a class, and other clones once, few, many or no size at all.

v_call	d_call	j_call	clone_size	cdr3_aa	cdr3_nt
TRBV6-6	TRBD1	TRBJ1-2	once	CASSDRNYGYTF	TGTGCCAGCTCGGACAGGAACTATGGCTACACCTTC
TRBV19	TRBD2	TRBJ2-7	NA	CARITSGTLYSYEQYF	TGTGCCAGGATTACTAGCGGGACTCTTTACTCCTACGAGCAGTACTTC
TRBV6-6	NA	TRBJ1-2	once	CASRVGYGYTF	TGTGCCAGCAGGGTGGGGTATGGCTACACCTTC
TRBV19	TRBD1	TRBJ1-1	few	CASSATGLTEAFF	TGTGCCAGTAGTGCGACAGGGCTCACTGAAGCTTTCTTT
TRBV28	TRBD1	TRBJ1-5	NA	CASSAHRGGQPQHF	TGTGCCAGCAGTGCTCACAGGGGAGGACAGCCCCAGCATTTT
TRBV5-6	NA	TRBJ2-7	NA	CASSQTGTPYEQYF	TGTGCCAGCAGCCAAACGGGGACTCCCTACGAGCAGTACTTC
TRBV7-9	NA	TRBJ2-1	NA	CASSRGLSYNEQFF	TGTGCCAGCTCTAGGGGACTCTCCTACAATGAGCAGTTCTTC
TRBV5-1	NA	TRBJ2-1	NA	CASSSQGYNEQFF	TGCGCCAGCAGCTCACAGGGCTACAATGAGCAGTTCTTC
TRBV5-4	TRBD1	TRBJ1-3	NA	CASSHRGGTVSGNTIYF	TGTGCCAGCAGCCACAGGGGAGGGACGGTCTCGGGAAACACCATATATTTT
TRBV2	TRBD1	TRBJ1-5	few	CASRPLGQGNQPQHF	TGTGCCAGCAGACCACTGGGACAGGGGAACCAGCCCCAGCATTTT
TRBV13	TRBD2	TRBJ2-7	NA	CASSLQGGLAGGYEQYF	TGTGCCAGCAGCTTACAGGGGGGACTAGCAGGAGGCTACGAGCAGTACTTC
TRBV6-5	NA	TRBJ2-7	NA	CASSRRGEQYF	TGTGCCAGCAGCCGCAGGGGCGAGCAGTACTTC
TRBV18	TRBD1	TRBJ1-5	NA	CASSPTGPDRVNQPQHF	TGTGCCAGCTCACCAACGGGACCCGACAGGGTAAATCAGCCCCAGCATTTT
TRBV19	NA	TRBJ2-4	NA	CASSPRAGPLAKNIQYF	TGTGCCAGTAGTCCGCGGGCAGGGCCTCTAGCCAAAAACATTCAGTACTTC
TRBV6-5	TRBD1	TRBJ2-7	NA	CASSYPGQGYEQYF	TGTGCCAGCAGTTACCCGGGACAGGGGTACGAGCAGTACTTC
TRBV5-4	NA	TRBJ2-3	NA	CASSLNSGSTDTQYF	TGTGCCAGCAGCTTGAATAGCGGTTCTACAGATACGCAGTATTTT
TRBV2	NA	TRBJ2-1	NA	CASRETRSEQFF	TGTGCCAGCAGGGAAACTAGGAGTGAGCAGTTCTTC
TRBV9	TRBD1	TRBJ2-7	NA	CASSATGTGVYEQYF	TGTGCCAGCAGCGCAACCGGGACAGGGGTGTACGAGCAGTACTTC
TRBV3-1/TRBV3-2	TRBD1	TRBJ2-2	NA	CASSPPGQGSRRELFF	TGTGCCAGCAGCCCTCCGGGACAGGGATCTAGGAGGGAGCTGTTTTTT
TRBV5-6	NA	TRBJ1-2	NA	CASSSRFFPGGYTF	TGTGCCAGCAGCTCCAGATTCTTTCCCGGCGGCTACACCTTC
TRBV4-1	NA	TRBJ1-3	NA	CASSQGETGGNTIYF	TGCGCCAGCAGCCAAGGGGAGACAGGAGGAAACACCATATATTTT
TRBV15	NA	TRBJ2-1	NA	CATSKWNYRSYNEQFF	TGTGCCACCAGCAAATGGAACTATAGGTCCTACAATGAGCAGTTCTTC
TRBV3-1/TRBV3-2	NA	TRBJ2-1	NA	CASSHPGPFYNEQFF	TGTGCCAGCAGCCACCCCGGGCCGTTCTACAATGAGCAGTTCTTC
TRBV7-9	NA	TRBJ2-7	once	CASSYKQGGHEQYF	TGTGCCAGCAGCTATAAACAGGGAGGCCACGAGCAGTACTTC
TRBV6-5	NA	TRBJ1-5	NA	CASSYRARDSNQPQHF	TGTGCCAGCAGTTACAGGGCTCGGGACAGCAATCAGCCCCAGCATTTT
TRBV27	NA	TRBJ1-2	few	CASSPLQANYGYTF	TGTGCCAGCAGCCCACTGCAGGCCAACTATGGCTACACCTTC
TRBV7-9	TRBD2	TRBJ2-1	NA	CASSQRGSSYNEQFF	TGTGCCAGCAGCCAGCGGGGGAGCTCCTACAATGAGCAGTTCTTC
TRBV10-3	TRBD1	TRBJ1-1	NA	CAISPGQGMNTEAFF	TGTGCCATCAGCCCGGGACAGGGAATGAACACTGAAGCTTTCTTT
TRBV19	NA	TRBJ2-5	NA	CASSEQGRETQYF	TGTGCCAGTAGTGAACAGGGGAGGGAGACCCAGTACTTC
TRBV2	NA	TRBJ2-1	NA	CASSEFWLASNEQFF	TGTGCCAGCAGTGAATTTTGGCTAGCGAGTAATGAGCAGTTCTTC
TRBV2	NA	TRBJ2-6	few	CATGRISGANVLTF	TGTGCCACGGGACGTATCTCTGGGGCCAACGTCCTGACTTTC